This T cell receptor (beta chain) was identified during a study of T-cell reconstitution after alpha-beta-depleted transplantation in children. In germline, CDR1 is SGHAT, CDR2 FQNNGV. There are 12 residues in the CDR3. Trimming took 5 bases from V and 9 from J, leaving 11 bases between them. This clonotype has only a few counts. Unique molecular identifiers were used in preparing the TCRbeta library. TCRdb re-called the PCR reads through MiXCR, storing one row per CDR3 protein. The repertoire has almost 500,000 distinct CDR3 sequences, under 15% of them found once; the top ten carry about 6%. V is TRBV11-2 and J is TRBJ2-1, with D perhaps matching TRBD1 or TRBD2 (5 bases each). The specimen was PBMCs from the stem cell graft donor, collected from the stem cell graft. The receptor's source is a human donor who donated a stem cell graft to a child with combined immunodeficiency. In DNA, the CDR3 is TGTGCCAGCAGCCACGGGGCGGTTGAGCAGTTCTTC. As protein: CASSHGAVEQFF.